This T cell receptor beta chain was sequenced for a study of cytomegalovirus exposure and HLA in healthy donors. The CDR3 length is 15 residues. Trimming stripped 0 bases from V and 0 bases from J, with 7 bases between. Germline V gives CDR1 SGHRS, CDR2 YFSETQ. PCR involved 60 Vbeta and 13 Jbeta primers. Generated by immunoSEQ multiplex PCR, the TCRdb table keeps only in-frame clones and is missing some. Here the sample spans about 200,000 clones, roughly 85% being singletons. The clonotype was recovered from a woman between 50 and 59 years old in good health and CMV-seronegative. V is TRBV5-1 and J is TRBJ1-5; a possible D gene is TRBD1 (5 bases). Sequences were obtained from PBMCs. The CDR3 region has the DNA TGCGCCAGCAGCTTGGAGGGGATTAGCAATCAGCCCCAGCATTTT. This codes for CASSLEGISNQPQHF.